These 31 T cell receptor beta chains were sequenced from one sample in a study of T cells in tumors after PD-1 blockade. Here immunoSEQ multiplex PCR was the method, and the copy in TCRdb shows in-frame clones only, minus some. The table includes 20,000 or so clones, about 85% detected once. This specimen was PBMCs, taken after anti-PD-1 therapy. These receptors were collected from a human donor with advanced basal cell or squamous cell carcinoma (not recorded which).

The chain joins TRBV27 to TRBJ1-2; TRBD1 aligns across 7 bases. CDR3 length equals 16 residues. V trimming: 5 bases; J trimming: 3 bases; junction bases outside the gene matches: 12. In germline, CDR1 is MNHEY, CDR2 SMNVEV (reference sequence). The CDR3 sequence is CASSPNLGQEDYGYTF. The CDR3 DNA is TGTGCCAGCAGTCCCAACCTCGGACAGGAGGACTATGGCTACACCTTC.

This clone has only a few counts. The V and J genes are TRBV19 and TRBJ2-5; D uncertain. The germline V and J ends were trimmed by 4 bases and 1 base, with 7 bases remaining between them. Germline V gene sequence: CDR1 LNHDA, CDR2 SQIVND (reference sequence). This CDR3 spans 13 amino acids. Here the CDR3 reads CASSKVIQETQYF. DNA for the CDR3: TGTGCCAGTAGTAAGGTGATCCAAGAGACCCAGTACTTC.

The chain carries TRBV7-9 and TRBJ1-2; TRBD1 might be the D (6 bases). The CDR3 length is 14 residues. V was cut by 1 base and J by 6 bases, with 12 bases left in between. Per the germline V gene, CDR1 is SEHNR and CDR2 is FQNEAQ (reference sequence). CDR3 DNA sequence: TGTGCCAGCAGCTTAGGGACAGACCGCGATGGCTACACCTTC. Translated: CASSLGTDRDGYTF.

This rearrangement joins TRBV5-8 to TRBJ1-2; 7 bases align to TRBD1. The CDR3 runs 14 residues. The V gene's germline CDR1 is SGHTS and CDR2 YDEGEE. V gave up 5 bases and J gave up 4 bases; unmatched junction bases: 8. The CDR3 region is CASRSTGVLYGYTF. CDR3 DNA sequence: TGTGCCAGCAGATCTACAGGGGTCCTCTATGGCTACACCTTC. Supplemented by reference TRBV5-8 and TRBJ1-2, the full variable domain reads EAGVTQSPTHLIKTRGQQATLRCSPISGHTSVYWYQQALGLGLQFLLWYDEGEERNRGNFPPRFSGRQFPNYSSELNVNALELEDSALYLCASRSTGVLYGYTFGSGTRLTVV.

This chain joins TRBV7-2 and TRBJ2-2, with D perhaps assigned TRBD1 or TRBD2 (6 bases each). This CDR3 has 14 amino acids. V lost 4 bases, J lost 6 bases, and 12 bases lay in between. Germline assignment: CDR1 SGHTA and CDR2 FQGNSA. In nucleotides, the CDR3 is TGTGCCAGCAGCTCGCAGGAGGGGGCCGGGGAGCTGTTTTTT. Translation gives CASSSQEGAGELFF.

In this sample, this clone turned up once. The chain uses TRBV5-1 and TRBJ1-4; tentatively, D is TRBD1 (6 bases). The CDR3 is 15 residues long. V was pared by 2 bases and J by 2 bases, with 10 bases between. Per germline, CDR1 SGHRS and CDR2 YFSETQ. CDR3: CASSFSGATNEKLFF. In nucleotides, the CDR3 is TGCGCCAGCAGCTTCTCAGGGGCGACTAATGAAAAACTGTTTTTT.

The chain combines TRBV9 with TRBJ2-2; D possibly corresponds to TRBD2 (5 bases). The CDR3 consists of 15 residues. V lost 3 bases and J 7 bases, leaving 16 bases between the germline ends. Germline CDR1 SGDLS, CDR2 YYNGEE. The CDR3 coding sequence is TGTGCCAGCAGCGGACCGGGATTCGAGGGCGGGGAGCTGTTTTTT. Protein product: CASSGPGFEGGELFF. The full variable domain, with the rest looked up from reference TRBV9 and TRBJ2-2, is DSGVTQTPKHLITATGQRVTLRCSPRSGDLSVYWYQQSLDQGLQFLIQYYNGEERAKGNILERFSAQQFPDLHSELNLSSLELGDSALYFCASSGPGFEGGELFFGEGSRLTVL.

The chain joins TRBV7-8 to TRBJ2-3; D is unclear. The V and J ends lost 2 bases and 6 bases respectively, with 12 bases between them. Germline loops: CDR1 SGHVS, CDR2 FQNEAQ. This CDR3 contains 14 residues. CDR3 sequence reads: CASSLSRSLDTQYF. In nucleotides, the CDR3 is TGTGCCAGCAGCTTAAGTAGATCTCTGGATACGCAGTATTTT.

The J gene is TRBJ1-5, the V gene TRBV6-5; 7 nucleotides match TRBD1. Germline CDR1 is MNHEY and CDR2 is SVGAGI. The CDR3 covers 16 residues. V lost 4 bases to trimming and J lost 2 bases; unmatched junction nucleotides: 8. CDR3 sequence: CASSLDRPTRNQPQHF. The CDR3 DNA reads TGTGCCAGCAGTTTGGACAGGCCTACCCGCAATCAGCCCCAGCATTTT.

This rearrangement joins TRBV5-1 to TRBJ2-5, with a possible D match to TRBD1 (5 bases). V lost 1 base and J lost 5, with 9 bases in between. The CDR3 has 13 residues. Germline assignment: CDR1 SGHRS and CDR2 YFSETQ. CDR3 DNA sequence: TGCGCCAGCAGCTTGAGGGGAACCGAGACCCAGTACTTC. Its translation is CASSLRGTETQYF.

This clone was seen only once. The rearrangement joins TRBV10-1 to TRBJ1-5; no definite D call. The CDR3 loop spans 12 amino acids. Trimming took off 9 bases at V and 2 bases at J, with 8 bases between the two ends. Germline CDR1 WNHNN, CDR2 SYGVQD (reference sequence). The CDR3 bases are TGCGCCAGTCGTCCATGCAATCAGCCCCAGCATTTT. It is translated as CASRPCNQPQHF.

The V call is TRBV21-1, the J call TRBJ2-7; TRBD2 is the table's D call and was not checked against the DNA. TRBV21-1 is given as a pseudogene. The CDR3 totals 13 residues. CDR3 sequence reads: CASSKTTGDEQYF. The CDR3, as DNA: TGTGCCAGCAGCAAAACGACCGGGGACGAGCAGTACTTC.

The gene calls are TRBV5-1 and TRBJ1-3, with D possibly matching TRBD1 (6 bases). Trimming removed 2 bases from V and 3 bases from J, with 9 bases in between. The CDR3 is made up of 14 amino acids. Per germline, CDR1 SGHRS and CDR2 YFSETQ. The CDR3 loop is CASSFGGNGNTIYF. Here the CDR3 DNA reads TGCGCCAGCAGCTTTGGGGGCAATGGAAACACCATATATTTT.

The V and J genes are TRBV6-5 and TRBJ2-3; 9 bases align to TRBD2. This CDR3 contains 15 residues. V was pared by 6 bases and J by 1 base, with 5 bases of the junction left unmatched. In germline, CDR1 is MNHEY, CDR2 SVGAGI. The CDR3 protein is CASRLLAGRTDTQYF. The CDR3 nucleotides read TGTGCCAGCAGACTACTAGCGGGTCGCACAGATACGCAGTATTTT.

The chain recombines TRBV24-1 with TRBJ2-1; 11 bases map to TRBD1. The CDR3 covers 15 residues. After removal of 5 bases from V and 8 bases from J, the junction contained 7 bases not matched to a gene. The V gene's germline CDR1 is KGHDR and CDR2 SFDVKD. This CDR3 reads CATSAPDRGLDEQFF. The CDR3 DNA follows: TGTGCCACCAGTGCTCCGGACAGGGGGCTGGATGAGCAGTTCTTC.

V and J are TRBV6-5 and TRBJ2-4, with D tentatively TRBD1 (6 bases). CDR3 length: 15 residues. The germline V gene encodes CDR1 MNHEY and CDR2 SVGAGI. V shed 6 bases and J shed 7 bases, with 19 bases lying between them. The CDR3 coding sequence is TGTGCCAGCAGCCCCTACAGGGAAATTGGCAACATTCAGTACTTC. Translating gives CASSPYREIGNIQYF.

This sequence joins TRBV2 and TRBJ2-1; no clear D. The CDR3 is made up of 12 amino acids. The V end lost 2 bases, the J end lost 9 bases, and 8 bases lay between the germline ends. Germline CDR1 and CDR2: SNHLY and FYNNEI. CDR3 DNA: TGTGCCAGCAGTGAATACCGTACTGAGCAGTTCTTC. Translated: CASSEYRTEQFF.

The chain links TRBV7-9 to TRBJ2-3; D call uncertain. This CDR3 has 16 residues. Germline values: CDR1 SEHNR, CDR2 FQNEAQ (reference sequence). Between the trimmed V and J ends, which lost 6 bases and 4 bases, there was a span of 20 bases. The DNA of the CDR3 is TGTGCCAGCAGTTTCATTAGCCAGGCCGATGCAGATACGCAGTATTTT. Translation: CASSFISQADADTQYF.

The CDR3 nucleotides read TGTGCCAGCAGCATCCGACTAGCGGGGGGCGTCGAGCAGTACTTC. Translated, it gives CASSIRLAGGVEQYF. The chain uses TRBV13 and TRBJ2-7; 13 nucleotides line up with TRBD2. This CDR3 is built from 15 residues. After removal of 5 bases from V and 6 bases from J, the junction contained 7 bases not matched to a gene. CDR1 is PRHDT and CDR2 is FYEKMQ in the germline V gene (reference sequence).

This chain connects TRBV7-9 to TRBJ1-3; D is ambiguous. Germline V CDR1 and CDR2: SEHNR, FQNEAQ (reference sequence). This CDR3 is 13 amino acids long. V lost 3 bases, J lost 4 bases, and 7 bases lay in between. The CDR3 here is CASSFLVGNTIYF. CDR3 nucleotide sequence: TGTGCCAGCAGCTTCTTGGTGGGAAACACCATATATTTT.

V and J are TRBV6-5 and TRBJ2-5, with 7 bases identical to TRBD1. V lost 7 bases to trimming and J lost 2 bases; unmatched junction nucleotides: 10. The CDR3 is 15 amino acids. From germline, CDR1 is MNHEY and CDR2 SVGAGI. CDR3 coding DNA: TGTGCCAGCACTGTCCGGGGACAGCTACAAGAGACCCAGTACTTC. This gives the protein CASTVRGQLQETQYF.

The chain carries TRBV10-3 and TRBJ1-5; maybe TRBD1 (5 bases). V lost 0 bases to trimming and J lost 6 bases, with 9 bases between them. CDR3 length: 14 residues. CDR1 and CDR2 (germline): ENHRY, SYGVKD. The CDR3 DNA sequence: TGTGCCATCAGTGAGTCGACGGGGACTCAGCCCCAGCATTTT. It yields the protein CAISESTGTQPQHF.

J is TRBJ2-7 and V is TRBV5-1, with TRBD1 matching 8 bases. Germline CDR1 reads SGHRS; CDR2 reads YFSETQ. With 4 bases clipped from V and 6 bases from J, the junction kept 9 bases outside the gene matches. CDR3 size: 14 residues. The DNA for the CDR3 is TGCGCCAGCAGCGGACAGGGTAAATGGAGCGAGCAGTACTTC. Translation gives CASSGQGKWSEQYF.

This chain joins TRBV6-6 and TRBJ1-5; 7 bases match TRBD1. CDR3 size: 15 residues. CDR1 and CDR2 (germline): MNHNY, SVGAGI (reference sequence). The V segment lost 0 bases and the J segment 3 bases; nucleotides outside the gene matches: 2. The CDR3 DNA reads TGTGCCAGCAGTTACTCCCAGGGGGTCAATCAGCCCCAGCATTTT. Residues: CASSYSQGVNQPQHF.

The chain joins TRBV28 to TRBJ2-7; D remains ambiguous. V was clipped by 2 bases and J by 7 bases, with 21 bases between them. CDR3 size: 16 residues. The germline gives CDR1 MDHEN, CDR2 SYDVKM. The chain's CDR3 is CASSLELAPLIGEQYF. The CDR3 nucleotides are TGTGCCAGCAGTTTAGAGCTGGCCCCGTTAATAGGGGAGCAGTACTTC.

The sample holds one count of this clone. The genes are TRBV9 and TRBJ2-7, with 8 bases identical to TRBD1. Per the germline V gene, CDR1 is SGDLS and CDR2 is YYNGEE. This CDR3 comprises 15 residues. J gave up 5 bases and V 0 bases, and 7 bases lay outside the gene matches. CDR3 amino acids: CASSVVGTGNDEQYF. The CDR3 bases are TGTGCCAGCAGCGTAGTTGGGACAGGTAACGACGAGCAGTACTTC. Full variable domain (missing parts from reference TRBV9 and TRBJ2-7): DSGVTQTPKHLITATGQRVTLRCSPRSGDLSVYWYQQSLDQGLQFLIQYYNGEERAKGNILERFSAQQFPDLHSELNLSSLELGDSALYFCASSVVGTGNDEQYFGPGTRLTVT.

The chain's CDR3 is CASSERQGGGELFF. Here the CDR3 DNA reads TGTGCCAGCAGTGAGCGGCAGGGCGGCGGGGAGCTGTTTTTT. The J gene is TRBJ2-2, the V gene TRBV2, with D tentatively TRBD1 (5 bases). Per the germline V gene, CDR1 is SNHLY and CDR2 is FYNNEI. Trimming cost V 3 bases and J 7 bases, with 12 bases left between them. The CDR3 has 14 amino acids.

This clone appeared a single time. This rearrangement joins TRBV6-5 to TRBJ2-1; maybe TRBD1 (7 bases). The CDR3 totals 13 residues. Trimming left V 5 bases short and J 4 bases short, with 9 bases between. The germline V gene encodes CDR1 MNHEY and CDR2 SVGAGI. The CDR3 loop is CASSQGGYNEQFF. The CDR3 coding sequence is TGTGCCAGCAGTCAGGGGGGATACAATGAGCAGTTCTTC.

The chain combines TRBV7-9 with TRBJ2-5; TRBD1 aligns across 7 bases. Germline lookup yields CDR1 SEHNR and CDR2 FQNEAQ (reference sequence). Trimming took 1 base from V and 5 from J; bases not matched to a gene: 4. The CDR3 totals 14 residues. CDR3 DNA sequence: TGTGCCAGCAGCTTAGTAGGGGGCAGGGAGACCCAGTACTTC. Protein product: CASSLVGGRETQYF.

V is TRBV7-9 and J is TRBJ1-2; no clear D gene. There are 13 residues in the CDR3. V was pared by 3 bases and J by 0 bases, with 5 bases between. Germline values: CDR1 SEHNR, CDR2 FQNEAQ (reference sequence). The CDR3 reads CASSFGANYGYTF. CDR3 coding DNA: TGTGCCAGCAGCTTTGGGGCTAACTATGGCTACACCTTC.

In its sample, this clone was seen once. This chain connects TRBV11-1 to TRBJ2-6; 8 nucleotides match TRBD1. CDR3 size: 16 residues. With V trimmed by 1 base and J by 2 bases, 1 base remained unmatched. CDR1 and CDR2 (germline): SGHAT, FQDESV (reference sequence). In nucleotides, the CDR3 is TGTGCCAGCAGCTTAGAACAGGGGGCTGGGGCCAACGTCCTGACTTTC. It specifies CASSLEQGAGANVLTF.